The 32 T cell receptor beta chains presented below share a single source sample, sequenced in a study of blood T cell repertoires in COVID-19 (dated by TCRdb to 2020 to 2022). Library prep was done by the immunoSEQ multiplex PCR assay. Entries here come from immuneACCESS through TCRdb and include only in-frame sequences with V and J called. Some clones fail to appear in such tables; in the studies checked, an unresolved V gene covers under half of the shortfall, and the cause of the remainder is unknown. Across this sample there are about 210,000 clones, with around 84% seen only once. The top ten constitute roughly 5% of the sample. Sequenced material: peripheral blood. These receptor sequences come from a woman older than 75 with acute or convalescent COVID-19.

The chain carries TRBV7-3 and TRBJ2-1; 11 bases are shared with TRBD2. The CDR3 consists of 15 residues. Per the germline V gene, CDR1 is SGHTA and CDR2 is FQGTGA. The V segment lost 4 bases and the J segment 4 bases; nucleotides outside the gene matches: 3. The CDR3 sequence: CASSSGTSGYNEQFF. CDR3 DNA: TGTGCCAGCAGCTCAGGGACTAGCGGTTACAATGAGCAGTTCTTC.

This chain connects TRBV4-2 to TRBJ1-2, with D uncertain. The length of the CDR3 is 15 residues. V was cut by 0 bases and J by 8 bases, with 16 bases left in between. Germline V gives CDR1 LGHNA, CDR2 YNFKEQ. The DNA of the CDR3 is TGTGCCAGCAGCCAAGACAATCGGCAGGTCTACGGCTACACCTTC. Translating gives CASSQDNRQVYGYTF.

The chain has TRBV10-3 and TRBJ2-7; 10 bases are a match to TRBD2. The CDR3 consists of 15 residues. The V gene end was trimmed by 5 bases and the J gene end by 6 bases; junction bases not matched to a gene: 10. Germline CDR1 ENHRY, CDR2 SYGVKD. The CDR3 nucleotides read TGTGCCATCAGTCATCTAGCGGGAGTTCGTCCCGAGCAGTACTTC. This gives the protein CAISHLAGVRPEQYF.

The rearrangement uses TRBV3-1 (or the pseudogene TRBV3-2) and TRBJ2-3, with D unclear. Germline CDR1 reads LGHDT; CDR2 reads YNNKEL (reference sequence). Between the trimmed V and J ends, which lost 0 bases and 0 bases, there was a span of 10 bases. The CDR3 loop spans 16 amino acids. The CDR3 here is CASSQELHYSTDTQYF. The DNA of the CDR3 is TGTGCCAGCAGCCAAGAACTACACTATAGCACAGATACGCAGTATTTT.

This CDR3 is CASSLGFGLAGHTGELFF. The CDR3 nucleotides read TGTGCCAGCAGCTTAGGATTCGGGCTAGCGGGCCACACCGGGGAGCTGTTTTTT. The rearrangement links TRBV11-2 to TRBJ2-2, with TRBD2 matching over 8 bases. V shed 1 base, J shed 3 bases, and the junction held 10 bases outside the gene matches. Germline assignment: CDR1 SGHAT and CDR2 FQNNGV. The CDR3 runs to 18 residues. Filled out from reference TRBV11-2 and TRBJ2-2, the complete variable domain reads EAGVAQSPRYKIIEKRQSVAFWCNPISGHATLYWYQQILGQGPKLLIQFQNNGVVDDSQLPKDRFSAERLKGVDSTLKIQPAKLEDSAVYLCASSLGFGLAGHTGELFFGEGSRLTVL.

This clone was observed a handful of times. V usage is TRBV30 and J usage is TRBJ1-1; tentatively, D is TRBD1 (5 bases). Looked up from germline, CDR1 is GTSNPN and CDR2 is SVGIG (reference sequence). This CDR3 is 14 amino acids long. Trimming stripped 0 bases from V and 0 bases from J, with 8 bases between. The CDR3 nucleotides are TGTGCCTGGAGTGTATCGGGGGTGAACACTGAAGCTTTCTTT. Amino acid sequence: CAWSVSGVNTEAFF.

The chain has TRBV27 and TRBJ1-2; 8 bases align to TRBD1. This CDR3 has 16 amino acids. With 6 bases clipped from V and 8 bases from J, the junction kept 17 bases outside the gene matches. The germline gives CDR1 MNHEY, CDR2 SMNVEV (reference sequence). CDR3: CASSLKVTGVVWGYTF. The CDR3 DNA sequence: TGTGCCAGCAGCCTAAAGGTGACAGGGGTCGTCTGGGGCTACACCTTC.

The V and J genes are TRBV2 and TRBJ2-2, with D unresolved. This CDR3 comprises 15 residues. V shed 4 bases and J shed 1 base, with 10 bases lying between them. Per the germline V gene, CDR1 is SNHLY and CDR2 is FYNNEI. The CDR3 spells CASSVWQMNTGELFF. CDR3 nucleotides: TGTGCCAGCAGTGTCTGGCAGATGAACACCGGGGAGCTGTTTTTT.

A note on this clone: Other DNA sequences in this specimen translate into the identical CDR3. The chain joins TRBV2 to TRBJ1-2; D not resolved. V shed 1 base and J shed 5 bases, with 8 bases lying between them. Germline CDR1 and CDR2: SNHLY and FYNNEI. This CDR3 is 13 amino acids long. This CDR3 reads CASSEGQIYGYTF. As DNA, the CDR3 is TGTGCCAGCAGTGAAGGTCAGATTTATGGCTACACCTTC.

J is TRBJ2-1 and V is TRBV29-1; 15 nucleotides align to TRBD2. After removal of 4 bases from V and 4 bases from J, the junction contained 17 bases not matched to a gene. The CDR3 contains 20 residues. CDR1 SQVTM and CDR2 ANQGSEA come from the germline V gene. CDR3 sequence: CSVGEWGLAGGSDRYNEQFF. CDR3 nucleotide sequence: TGCAGCGTTGGTGAGTGGGGACTAGCGGGAGGCTCCGATCGGTACAATGAGCAGTTCTTC.

This clone was found once. The chain has TRBV28 and TRBJ1-3; 7 bases fit TRBD1. Germline assignment: CDR1 MDHEN and CDR2 SYDVKM. The J segment lost 0 bases and the V segment lost 5 bases, leaving 4 bases of the junction unmatched. The CDR3 is made up of 15 amino acids. CDR3 loop: CASSRQGLSGNTIYF. The CDR3 DNA follows: TGTGCCAGCAGTCGACAGGGTCTCTCTGGAAACACCATATATTTT.

This clone was seen a handful of times. DNA of the CDR3: TGTGCCAGCAGCCCCGACTCCGGGAACTTCAATGAGCAGTTCTTC. Protein product: CASSPDSGNFNEQFF. This chain uses TRBV3-1 (or the pseudogene TRBV3-2) with TRBJ2-1; D might be TRBD2 (5 bases). CDR3 length: 15 amino acids. CDR1 and CDR2 from the germline V gene are LGHDT and YNNKEL (reference sequence). With 4 bases removed from V and 6 bases from J, the gap between germline ends came to 16 bases.

The chain has TRBV12-5 and TRBJ2-3; tentative D call: TRBD2 (5 bases). This CDR3 has 18 amino acids. CDR1 and CDR2 (germline): LGHNT, FRNRAP. The V end lost 0 bases, the J end lost 1 base, and 17 bases lay between the germline ends. The DNA for the CDR3 is TGTGCTAGTGGTTTGGTGAAGGATGGTAAGGGAGGCACAGATACGCAGTATTTT. Its protein product is CASGLVKDGKGGTDTQYF. Based on the CDR3 plus reference TRBV12-5 and TRBJ2-3, the full variable domain is DARVTQTPRHKVTEMGQEVTMRCQPILGHNTVFWYRQTMMQGLELLAYFRNRAPLDDSGMPKDRFSAEMPDATLATLKIQPSEPRDSAVYFCASGLVKDGKGGTDTQYFGPGTRLTVL.

This clone was observed a single time. The chain combines TRBV6-2 or TRBV6-3 with TRBJ2-2; 9 bases agree with TRBD1. The CDR3 is made up of 14 amino acids. Germline trimming cut 1 base from V and 6 bases from J; bases unmatched to any gene: 0. Looked up from germline, CDR1 is MNHEY and CDR2 is SVGEGT. CDR3 sequence: CASSYWDRAGELFF. Written as DNA, the CDR3 is TGTGCCAGCAGTTACTGGGACAGGGCCGGGGAGCTGTTTTTT.

The rearrangement uses TRBV7-9 and TRBJ1-3; weak D call: TRBD1 (5 bases). Germline CDR1 reads SEHNR; CDR2 reads FQNEAQ (reference sequence). V was shortened by 4 bases and J by 1 base, with 14 bases between the two germline ends. This CDR3 is 16 amino acids long. In DNA form, the CDR3 reads TGTGCCAGCAGCTGGACGGGGGAGTTGTCTGGAAACACCATATATTTT. Encoded protein: CASSWTGELSGNTIYF.

The chain is built from TRBV5-4 and TRBJ2-3; TRBD2 agrees at 11 bases. Unmatched junction bases numbered 3, after V lost 4 bases and J lost 2 bases. This CDR3 comprises 15 residues. The germline CDR1 and CDR2 sequences are SGHNT and YYREEE (reference sequence). The CDR3 sequence: CASSTLAGATDTQYF. The DNA for the CDR3 is TGTGCCAGCAGCACACTAGCGGGGGCCACAGATACGCAGTATTTT.

The chain has TRBV28 and TRBJ1-5; D is unresolved. Germline V CDR1 and CDR2: MDHEN, SYDVKM. The CDR3 length is 15 residues. Trimming left V 7 bases short and J 1 base short, with 14 bases between. The CDR3 loop is CASTPLVRSNQPQHF. CDR3 in DNA: TGTGCCAGCACTCCTCTAGTCAGAAGCAATCAGCCCCAGCATTTT.

This sequence joins TRBV25-1 and TRBJ1-1; D is perhaps TRBD1 (5 bases). CDR3 length: 16 residues. V gave up 1 base and J gave up 2 bases, with 14 bases separating them. CDR1 is MGHDK, CDR2 SYGVNS, per germline. CDR3 bases: TGTGCCAGCAGTGAATCAAGGGGAAGGGGTAACACTGAAGCTTTCTTT. Translation gives CASSESRGRGNTEAFF.

This clone was seen only once. This sequence joins TRBV4-3 and TRBJ1-1; D call uncertain. Trimming shortened V by 4 bases and J by 7 bases, and 16 bases separated the two germline ends. The CDR3 is made up of 14 amino acids. Germline assignment: CDR1 LGHNA and CDR2 YSLEER. The CDR3 loop is CASSLSGSRYEAFF. The CDR3 region has the DNA TGCGCCAGCAGCCTCTCAGGATCCCGGTATGAAGCTTTCTTT.

The rearrangement links TRBV18 to TRBJ2-1; D gene ambiguous. Per the germline V gene, CDR1 is KGHSH and CDR2 is LQKENI. The CDR3 is 15 amino acids. V was clipped by 1 base and J by 15 bases, with 22 bases between them. CDR3 DNA: TGTGCCAGCTCACCACTTAGTATGGGCGATAGGATTCGGTTCTTC. Amino acid sequence: CASSPLSMGDRIRFF.

The chain has TRBV6-2 or TRBV6-3 and TRBJ1-1, with D possibly matching TRBD1 (6 bases). Germline lookup yields CDR1 MNHEY and CDR2 SVGEGT. V was pared by 2 bases and J by 0 bases, with 7 bases between. The CDR3 contains 14 residues. The CDR3 DNA reads as TGTGCCAGCAGTTACGGGGGCATGAACACTGAAGCTTTCTTT. Protein sequence: CASSYGGMNTEAFF.

CDR3 sequence (DNA): TGTGCCAGTACTGACAGAGCAACTAATGAAAAACTGTTTTTT. It translates to CASTDRATNEKLFF. J is TRBJ1-4 and V is TRBV19; possibly TRBD1 for D (5 bases). Trimming took 7 bases from V and 0 from J, leaving 9 bases between them. Germline V gives CDR1 LNHDA, CDR2 SQIVND (reference sequence). This CDR3 region has 14 residues.

The chain recombines TRBV4-2 with TRBJ2-2; tentatively, D is TRBD2 (6 bases). This CDR3 has 16 residues. With 0 bases removed from V and 1 base from J, the gap between germline ends came to 9 bases. CDR1 is LGHNA, CDR2 YNFKEQ, per germline. The CDR3 DNA sequence: TGTGCCAGCAGCCAAGATGGCGGGGTGAACACCGGGGAGCTGTTTTTT. Its protein is CASSQDGGVNTGELFF.

This rearrangement joins TRBV18 to TRBJ2-1, with TRBD1 matching 8 bases. The CDR3 loop spans 15 amino acids. The germline V gene has CDR1 KGHSH and CDR2 LQKENI. The V segment lost 3 bases and the J segment 5 bases; nucleotides outside the gene matches: 6. CDR3 bases: TGTGCCAGCTCACCCGACAGGGGAGTCCACAATGAGCAGTTCTTC. It is translated as CASSPDRGVHNEQFF.

V usage is TRBV6-5 and J usage is TRBJ1-1; the D gene is possibly TRBD1 (5 bases). Trimming shortened V by 7 bases and J by 0 bases, and 12 bases separated the two germline ends. Per the germline V gene, CDR1 is MNHEY and CDR2 is SVGAGI. CDR3 length: 14 residues. As DNA, the CDR3 is TGTGCCAGCAAAGGGACTTCTCTGAACACTGAAGCTTTCTTT. Its translation: CASKGTSLNTEAFF.

V and J are TRBV7-2 and TRBJ1-1; D possibly corresponds to TRBD1 (5 bases). The CDR3 contains 15 residues. Germline CDR1 is SGHTA and CDR2 is FQGNSA. The V gene lost 1 base and the J gene lost 1 base, with 10 bases spanning the gap. DNA for the CDR3: TGTGCCAGCAGCTTAGTAGCCGGGGGGAACACTGAAGCTTTCTTT. As protein: CASSLVAGGNTEAFF. The variable domain in full, completed from reference TRBV7-2 and TRBJ1-1, reads GAGVSQSPSNKVTEKGKDVELRCDPISGHTALYWYRQSLGQGLEFLIYFQGNSAPDKSGLPSDRFSAERTGGSVSTLTIQRTQQEDSAVYLCASSLVAGGNTEAFFGQGTRLTVV.

The chain uses TRBV4-2 and TRBJ1-3, with 11 positions matching TRBD1. This CDR3 is 16 amino acids long. Trimming at V came to 4 bases and at J to 8 bases, leaving 10 bases not matched to a gene. CDR1 and CDR2 (germline): LGHNA, YNFKEQ. CDR3 protein: CASSLRDRGLGDTIYF. The CDR3 nucleotides read TGTGCCAGCAGCCTCCGGGACAGGGGGTTAGGGGACACCATATATTTT.

V and J are TRBV19 and TRBJ1-6, with a tentative D call TRBD1 (5 bases). Looked up from germline, CDR1 is LNHDA and CDR2 is SQIVND (reference sequence). Trimming stripped 6 bases from V and 7 bases from J, with 16 bases between. CDR3 length: 15 amino acids. The CDR3 reads CASSPSTVPNSPLHF. The CDR3 nucleotides read TGTGCCAGTAGCCCATCGACAGTCCCCAATTCACCCCTCCACTTT.

The V call is TRBV7-6, the J call TRBJ2-3; TRBD2 matches 11 bases. The V gene end was trimmed by 5 bases and the J gene end by 3 bases; junction bases not matched to a gene: 7. This CDR3 has 16 amino acids. Germline V gives CDR1 SGHVS, CDR2 FNYEAQ. CDR3 region: CASSPSGLAVTDTQYF. As DNA, the CDR3 is TGTGCCAGCAGCCCCTCGGGACTAGCGGTAACAGATACGCAGTATTTT.

J is TRBJ1-6 and V is TRBV18; D is ambiguous. Trimming removed 3 bases at V and 8 bases at J, with 11 bases between. The CDR3 has 14 residues. Germline V gene data show CDR1 as KGHSH and CDR2 as LQKENI. The CDR3 DNA reads as TGTGCCAGCTCACCTAGACCCCAGGATTCACCCCTCCACTTT. Amino acid sequence: CASSPRPQDSPLHF. The whole variable domain, filled in from reference TRBV18 and TRBJ1-6, reads NAGVMQNPRHLVRRRGQEARLRCSPMKGHSHVYWYRQLPEEGLKFMVYLQKENIIDESGMPKERFSAEFPKEGPSILRIQQVVRGDSAAYFCASSPRPQDSPLHFGNGTRLTVT.

J is TRBJ1-1 and V is TRBV7-2; D might be TRBD1 (5 bases). Trimming took 5 bases from V and 4 from J, leaving 11 bases between them. Germline CDR1 reads SGHTA; CDR2 reads FQGNSA. There are 13 residues in the CDR3. The CDR3 sequence is CASSPHQGTEAFF. DNA for the CDR3: TGTGCCAGCAGCCCCCATCAGGGCACTGAAGCTTTCTTT.

The chain uses TRBV7-3 and TRBJ2-5; 7 nucleotides agree with TRBD2. Trimming cost V 3 bases and J 7 bases; bases outside gene matches: 8. CDR3 length: 14 residues. From germline, CDR1 is SGHTA and CDR2 FQGTGA. For the CDR3, the DNA is TGTGCCAGCAGCTTCCGGGAGGCCGGCGGGACCCAGTACTTC. Encoded protein: CASSFREAGGTQYF.